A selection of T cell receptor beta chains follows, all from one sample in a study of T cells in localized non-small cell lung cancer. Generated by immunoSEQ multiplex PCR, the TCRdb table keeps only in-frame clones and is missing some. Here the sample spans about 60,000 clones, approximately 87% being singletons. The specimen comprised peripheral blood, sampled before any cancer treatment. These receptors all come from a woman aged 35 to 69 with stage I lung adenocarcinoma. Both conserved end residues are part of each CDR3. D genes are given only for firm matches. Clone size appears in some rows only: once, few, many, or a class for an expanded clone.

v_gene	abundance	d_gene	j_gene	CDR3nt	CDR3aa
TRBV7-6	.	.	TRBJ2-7	TGTGCCAGCAGCTTGGACGGTCAATCCTACGAGCAGTACTTC	CASSLDGQSYEQYF
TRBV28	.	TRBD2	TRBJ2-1	TGTGCCAGCGCCTCACCTCTAGCGGAGCTTGGGAATGAGCAGTTCTTC	CASASPLAELGNEQFF
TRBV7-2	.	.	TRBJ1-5	TGTGCCAGCAGCTTAGAGGGAGATCAGCCCCAGCATTTT	CASSLEGDQPQHF
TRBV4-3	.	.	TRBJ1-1	TGCGCCAGCAGCCAATTCGGGGGCTCTGGCACTGAAGCTTTCTTT	CASSQFGGSGTEAFF
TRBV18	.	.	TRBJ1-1	TGTGCCAGCTCGCGAGATGAGAACACTGAAGCTTTCTTT	CASSRDENTEAFF
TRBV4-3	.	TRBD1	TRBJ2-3	TGCGCCAGCAGCCAAGGCGGGACAGGGGAAGATACGCAGTATTTT	CASSQGGTGEDTQYF
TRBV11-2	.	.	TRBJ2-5	TGTGCCAGCAGCTTGTGGCGGGAGACCCAGTACTTC	CASSLWRETQYF
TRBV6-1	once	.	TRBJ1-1	TGTGCCAGCAGTGTGGTTGGCGGGGGGACTGAAGCTTTCTTT	CASSVVGGGTEAFF
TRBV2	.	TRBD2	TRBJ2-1	TGTGCCAGCACTGGAAGACTAGCGGGGTACAATGAGCAGTTCTTC	CASTGRLAGYNEQFF
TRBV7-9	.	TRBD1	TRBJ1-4	TGTGCCAGCAGCCGCGGGACAGAGGATGAAAAACTGTTTTTT	CASSRGTEDEKLFF
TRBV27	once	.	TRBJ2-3	TGTGCCAGCAGTTTTTCCGGGGGCACAGATACGCAGTATTTT	CASSFSGGTDTQYF
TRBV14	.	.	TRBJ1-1	TGTGCCAGCAGCCAAAACATGAACACTGAAGCTTTCTTT	CASSQNMNTEAFF
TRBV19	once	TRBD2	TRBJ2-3	TGTGCCAGTAGTGTAAGAACCGGGACTAGCGGGGGGACACTGAATACGCAGTATTTT	CASSVRTGTSGGTLNTQYF
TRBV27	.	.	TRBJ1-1	TGTGCCAGCAGTTTTGACAGGAGATTGAACACTGAAGCTTTCTTT	CASSFDRRLNTEAFF
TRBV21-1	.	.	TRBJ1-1	TGTGCCAGCAGCAAAAAGGTTAGGGGTGTGGGTGAAGCTTTCTTT	CASSKKVRGVGEAFF
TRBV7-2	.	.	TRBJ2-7	TGTGCCAGCAGCTTCGAGGCCGTCTACGAGCAGTACTTC	CASSFEAVYEQYF
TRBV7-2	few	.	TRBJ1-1	TGTGCCAGCAGCTTCCAGGGTGGGAACACTGAAGCTTTCTTT	CASSFQGGNTEAFF
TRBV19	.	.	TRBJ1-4	TGTGCCAGTAGCATCGCGCCCAAGGAAAAACTGTTTTTT	CASSIAPKEKLFF
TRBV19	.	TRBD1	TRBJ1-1	TGTGCCAGTAGTACCAGACAGGGTCTCACTGAAGCTTTCTTT	CASSTRQGLTEAFF
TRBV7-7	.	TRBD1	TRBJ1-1	TGTGCCAGCAGCTTAGGGACAGGGACTGAAGCTTTCTTT	CASSLGTGTEAFF
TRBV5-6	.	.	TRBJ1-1	TGTGCCAGCAGCTCGGACGACGGACCCTTTATCTTT	CASSSDDGPFIF
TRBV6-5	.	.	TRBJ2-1	TGTGCCAGCAGTTACTTCGGACCCAATGAGCAGTTCTTC	CASSYFGPNEQFF
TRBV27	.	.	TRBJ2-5	TGTGCCAGCAGTTCAGGACTACCGCAGTACCAAGAGACCCAGTACTTC	CASSSGLPQYQETQYF
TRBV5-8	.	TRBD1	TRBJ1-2	TGTGCCAGCAGCCAAACTACGGGACAGGGGTCGCGGGACTATGGCTACACCTTC	CASSQTTGQGSRDYGYTF
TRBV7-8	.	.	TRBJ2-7	TGTGCCAGCAGCTTATCGGGGGCTAGTAGCGAGCAGTACTTC	CASSLSGASSEQYF
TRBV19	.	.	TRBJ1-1	TGTGCCAGTAGTTCAGGGCAGGGGATCGCTGAAGCTTTCTTT	CASSSGQGIAEAFF
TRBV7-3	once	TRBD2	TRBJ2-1	TGTGCCAGCAGCCAACGGACTAGCGGGAAAGATGAGCAGTTCTTC	CASSQRTSGKDEQFF
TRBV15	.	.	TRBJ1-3	TGTGCCACCTCTGAAATCTCTGGAAACACCATATATTTT	CATSEISGNTIYF
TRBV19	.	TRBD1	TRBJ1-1	TGTGCCAGTAGTATGTGGGGGACAGGGTCCATGAACACTGAAGCTTTCTTT	CASSMWGTGSMNTEAFF
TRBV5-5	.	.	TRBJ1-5	TGTGCCAGCAGCTCCTCAGGGACAAGCAATCAGCCCCAGCATTTT	CASSSSGTSNQPQHF
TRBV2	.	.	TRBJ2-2	TGTGCCAGCAGTGAAGGAGTGAACACCGGGGAGCTGTTTTTT	CASSEGVNTGELFF
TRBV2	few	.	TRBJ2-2	TGTGCCAGCAGCCACGGACAGACCGCTCCCGGGGAGCTGTTTTTT	CASSHGQTAPGELFF
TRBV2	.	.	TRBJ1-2	TGTGCCAGCAGTCGACAACCCAATACGGCAGGGGATGGCTACACCTTC	CASSRQPNTAGDGYTF
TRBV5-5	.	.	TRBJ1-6	TGTGCCAGCAGCTTGGACCTTTTCTCGTCAGGGAGCTCCTATAATTCACCCCTCCACTTT	CASSLDLFSSGSSYNSPLHF
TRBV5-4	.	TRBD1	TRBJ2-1	TGTGCCAGCAGCCTCCCAGGGGGCGGATCCTACAATGAGCAGTTCTTC	CASSLPGGGSYNEQFF
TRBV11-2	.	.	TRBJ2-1	TGTGCCAGCAGCATAGACAGTCAACCCTACAATGAGCAGTTCTTC	CASSIDSQPYNEQFF
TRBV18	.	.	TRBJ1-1	TGTGCCAGCTCGGGCAGTGAGAACACTGAAGCTTTCTTT	CASSGSENTEAFF
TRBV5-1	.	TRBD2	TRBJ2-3	TGCGCCAGCAGCTTGGGGGCTAGCGGGGAAGATACGCAGTATTTT	CASSLGASGEDTQYF
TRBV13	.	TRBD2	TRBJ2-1	TGTGCCAGCAGCTTCAGCGGGGCCCATGAGCAGTTCTTC	CASSFSGAHEQFF
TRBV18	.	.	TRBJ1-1	TGTGCCAGCTCACCCCCTTCTTACGAAGCTTTCTTT	CASSPPSYEAFF
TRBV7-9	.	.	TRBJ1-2	TGTGCCAGCAGCGTATCAGAGTTAGCTAACTATGGCTACACCTTC	CASSVSELANYGYTF
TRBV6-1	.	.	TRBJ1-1	TGTGCCAGCAGTGAAAAAATAAACAGGAACACTGAAGCTTTCTTT	CASSEKINRNTEAFF
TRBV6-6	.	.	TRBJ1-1	TGTGCCAGCAGTCCCCGGGGGGTGAACACTGAAGCTTTCTTT	CASSPRGVNTEAFF
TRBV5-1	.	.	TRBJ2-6	TGCGCCAGCAGCTTAGGGACGGCGACATCTGGGGCCAACGTCCTGACTTTC	CASSLGTATSGANVLTF
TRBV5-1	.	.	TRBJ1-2	TGCGCCAGCAGCCCGGGGAGCGGCTATGGCTACACCTTC	CASSPGSGYGYTF
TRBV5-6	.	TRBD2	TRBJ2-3	TGTGCCAGCAGGAGAACTAGCGGGAGGCTGTTAGATACGCAGTATTTT	CASRRTSGRLLDTQYF
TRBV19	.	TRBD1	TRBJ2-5	TGTGCCAGTAGCCGGACAGGGGGGCCTGAAGGGGAGACCCAGTACTTC	CASSRTGGPEGETQYF
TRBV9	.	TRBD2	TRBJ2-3	TGTGCCAGCAGCGTTCTTAGCGGGACCTTCACAGATACGCAGTATTTT	CASSVLSGTFTDTQYF
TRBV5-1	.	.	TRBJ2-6	TGCGCCAGCAGCTTGGCGACGAGCTCTGGGGCCAACGTCCTGACTTTC	CASSLATSSGANVLTF
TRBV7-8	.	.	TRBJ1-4	TGTGCCAGCAGCTTCACCGGGGGTGAAAAACTGTTTTTT	CASSFTGGEKLFF
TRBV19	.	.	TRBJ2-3	TGTGCCAGTAGTATAAACCAAAATACGCAGTATTTT	CASSINQNTQYF